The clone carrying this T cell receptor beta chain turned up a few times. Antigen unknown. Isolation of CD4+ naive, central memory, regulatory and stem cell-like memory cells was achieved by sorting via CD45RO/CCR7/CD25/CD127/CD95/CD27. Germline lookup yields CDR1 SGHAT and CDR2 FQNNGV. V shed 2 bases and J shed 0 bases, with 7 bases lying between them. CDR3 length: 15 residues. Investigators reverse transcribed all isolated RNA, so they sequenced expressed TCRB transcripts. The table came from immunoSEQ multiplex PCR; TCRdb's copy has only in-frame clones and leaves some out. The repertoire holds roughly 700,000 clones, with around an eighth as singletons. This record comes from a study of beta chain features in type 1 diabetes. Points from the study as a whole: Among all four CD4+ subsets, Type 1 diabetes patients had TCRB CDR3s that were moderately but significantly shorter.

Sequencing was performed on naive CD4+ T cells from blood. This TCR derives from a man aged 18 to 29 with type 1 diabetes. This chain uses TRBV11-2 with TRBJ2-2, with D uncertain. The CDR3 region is CASSLQVSNTGELFF. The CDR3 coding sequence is TGTGCCAGCAGCTTACAGGTTTCGAACACCGGGGAGCTGTTTTTT.